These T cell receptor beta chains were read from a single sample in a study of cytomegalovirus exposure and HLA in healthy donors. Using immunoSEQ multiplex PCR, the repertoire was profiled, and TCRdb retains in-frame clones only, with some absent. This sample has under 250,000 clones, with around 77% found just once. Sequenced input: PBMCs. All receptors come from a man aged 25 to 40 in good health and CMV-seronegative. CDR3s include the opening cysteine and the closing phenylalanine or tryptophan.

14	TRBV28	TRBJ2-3	CASTGKTSTDTQYF
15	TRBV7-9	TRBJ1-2	CASSARDRGLNGYTF
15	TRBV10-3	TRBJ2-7	CASTPGQGVTYEQYF
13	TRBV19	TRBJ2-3	CASSKGAIDTQYF
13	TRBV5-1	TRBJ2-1	CASSLRLGNEQFF
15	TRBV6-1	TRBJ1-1	CASSERRQENTEAFF
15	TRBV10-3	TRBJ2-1	CAISKGTSGYNEQFF
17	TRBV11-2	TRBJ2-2	CASSPSSTRKSTGELFF
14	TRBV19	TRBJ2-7	CASSIGGSSHEQYF
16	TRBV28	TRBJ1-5	CASSLTQGRSNQPQHF
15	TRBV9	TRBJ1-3	CASSTRDSSGNTIYF
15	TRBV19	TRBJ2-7	CASSSPGQGSYEQYF
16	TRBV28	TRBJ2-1	CASSALRGGSYNEQFF
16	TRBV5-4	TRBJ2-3	CASKPETGSRTDTQYF
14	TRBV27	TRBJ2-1	CASSSPLSGDELFF
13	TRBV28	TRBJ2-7	CASSPSGGPEQYF
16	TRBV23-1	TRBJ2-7	CASSQSERVPSYEQYF
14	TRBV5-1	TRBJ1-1	CASSLEHSNTEAFF
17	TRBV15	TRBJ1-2	CATSREAGQGAIYGYTF
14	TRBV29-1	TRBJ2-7	CSVVGQGPYYEQYF
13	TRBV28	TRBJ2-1	CASALWGREGQFF
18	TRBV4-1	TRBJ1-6	CASSQETPPGDWNSPLHF
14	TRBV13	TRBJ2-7	CASSPGTGAYEQYF
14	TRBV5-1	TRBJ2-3	CASSETTGVDTQYF
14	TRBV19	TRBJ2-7	CASSIRGNSYEQYF
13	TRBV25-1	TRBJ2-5	CASSEWGGETQYF
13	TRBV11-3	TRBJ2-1	CASSRTSFNEQFF
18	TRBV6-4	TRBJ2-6	CASSYTGVRSSGANVLTF
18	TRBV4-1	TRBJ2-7	CASSLTAPGTSDQYEQYF
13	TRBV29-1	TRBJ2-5	CSVATGVQETQYF
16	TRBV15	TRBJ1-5	CATSIGDRFRNQPQHF
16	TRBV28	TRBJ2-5	CASRQLRGREGETQYF
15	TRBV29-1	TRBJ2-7	CSVVYGQGNLYEQYF
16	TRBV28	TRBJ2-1	CASSPSGSLSYNEQFF
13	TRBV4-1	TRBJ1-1	CASSQDRNTEAFF
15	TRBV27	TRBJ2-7	CASSFAGKMHYEQYF
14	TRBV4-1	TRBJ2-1	CASSQVYNYNEQFF
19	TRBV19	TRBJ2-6	CASNLARDRSLSGANVLTF
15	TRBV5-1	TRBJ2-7	CASSPPVAGVHEQYF
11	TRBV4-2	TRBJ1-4	CASGGAEKLFF
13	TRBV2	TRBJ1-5	CASSRTALLPQHF
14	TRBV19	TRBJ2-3	CASKGASGTDTQYF
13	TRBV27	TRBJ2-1	CASMDFSYNEQFF
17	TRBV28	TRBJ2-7	CASSLSGTRTGLYEQYF
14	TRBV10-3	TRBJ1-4	CAISAGTADEKLFF
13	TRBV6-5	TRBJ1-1	CASIGPSGTEAFF
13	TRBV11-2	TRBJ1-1	CASSLGGPPEAFF
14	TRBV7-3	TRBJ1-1	CASSSQGIVAEAFF
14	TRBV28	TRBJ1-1	CASSFNSKGAEAFF
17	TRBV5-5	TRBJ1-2	CASSLALGQGGNYGYTF
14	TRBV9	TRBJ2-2	CASSDRTVTGELFF
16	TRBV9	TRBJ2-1	CASSVGGTGRSGEQFF
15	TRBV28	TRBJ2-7	CASSSEGGIDFEQYF
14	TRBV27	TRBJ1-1	CASSLQGANTEAFF
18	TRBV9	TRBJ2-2	CASSVIPPFSANTGELFF